This entry lists 27 T cell receptor beta chains sequenced from one sample in a study of T cell responses to AZD1222 COVID-19 vaccine. Libraries were prepared by immunoSEQ multiplex PCR; TCRdb keeps only in-frame clonotypes and omits some of them. The sample lists 120,000 or so clones, approximately 89% occurring once. Here the sequenced sample was peripheral blood, taken on day 0 of AZD1222 vaccination. Source of these receptors: an adult in good health.

With respect to this clone: This same CDR3 is encoded by further DNA sequences in the sample. The V and J genes are TRBV7-3 and TRBJ2-2, with D tentatively TRBD1 (5 bases). Trimming left V 4 bases short and J 4 bases short, with 7 bases between. Germline V gene data show CDR1 as SGHTA and CDR2 as FQGTGA. The CDR3 is 13 residues long. The CDR3 here is CASSSQGTGELFF. CDR3 in DNA: TGTGCCAGCAGCTCGCAGGGCACCGGGGAGCTGTTTTTT.

Here the CDR3 reads CASSSGPKQYF. CDR3 DNA: TGTGCCAGCAGCTCGGGGCCTAAGCAGTATTTT. The chain carries TRBV6-2 or TRBV6-3 and TRBJ2-3; perhaps D is TRBD1 or TRBD2 (5 bases each). Per the germline V gene, CDR1 is MNHEY and CDR2 is SVGEGT. V shed 6 bases and J shed 11 bases, with 12 bases lying between them. This CDR3 contains 11 residues.

The chain recombines TRBV27 with TRBJ2-7; 10 bases map to TRBD1. With 4 bases clipped from V and 3 bases from J, the junction kept 3 bases outside the gene matches. Germline lookup yields CDR1 MNHEY and CDR2 SMNVEV (reference sequence). The CDR3 spans 14 residues. The CDR3 reads CASSWTGGDYEQYF. CDR3 DNA: TGTGCCAGCAGTTGGACAGGGGGAGACTACGAGCAGTACTTC.

This chain uses TRBV29-1 with TRBJ2-2; 7 nucleotides agree with TRBD2. The CDR3 is 15 amino acids. The junction had 14 bases not matched to a gene; V was cut back by 4 bases and J by 9 bases. CDR1 and CDR2 from the germline V gene are SQVTM and ANQGSEA. The CDR3: CSVGWASGQGRELFF. In nucleotides, the CDR3 is TGCAGCGTTGGATGGGCTAGCGGACAAGGGAGGGAGCTGTTTTTT.

The chain uses TRBV5-4 and TRBJ2-3; TRBD1 is a possible D gene (6 bases). Germline-derived CDR1 and CDR2 are SGHNT and YYREEE (reference sequence). Trimming cost V 2 bases and J 0 bases, with 13 bases left between them. The CDR3 sequence is 16 residues long. Here the CDR3 DNA reads TGTGCCAGCAGCTTTCCAGGGGACGGAAGCACAGATACGCAGTATTTT. Protein sequence: CASSFPGDGSTDTQYF.

The V gene is TRBV6-1, the J gene TRBJ1-3, with a possible D match to TRBD1 (6 bases). Germline V CDR1 and CDR2: MNHNS, SASEGT. Trimming removed 4 bases from V and 0 bases from J, with 25 bases in between. The CDR3 totals 20 residues. The DNA for the CDR3 is TGTGCCAGCAGTGCTCTACGGGACATACAAATCTGGGGCTCTGGAAACACCATATATTTT. Translating it yields CASSALRDIQIWGSGNTIYF.

V gene TRBV2 combines with J gene TRBJ1-6; D is uncertain. Germline lookup yields CDR1 SNHLY and CDR2 FYNNEI. Trimming removed 5 bases at V and 0 bases at J, with 11 bases between. The CDR3 totals 16 residues. The CDR3 is CASSQVRSSYNSPLHF. The DNA for the CDR3 is TGTGCCAGCAGTCAGGTCCGGAGCTCCTATAATTCACCCCTCCACTTT.

The genes are TRBV2 and TRBJ2-1; possible D gene TRBD2, 6 bases. CDR1 and CDR2 (germline): SNHLY, FYNNEI. V lost 2 bases and J 0 bases, leaving 11 bases between the germline ends. This CDR3 contains 16 residues. The CDR3 here is CASSELAVSSYNEQFF. Here the CDR3 DNA reads TGTGCCAGCAGTGAATTAGCGGTTAGCTCCTACAATGAGCAGTTCTTC. The whole variable domain, filled in from reference TRBV2 and TRBJ2-1, reads EPEVTQTPSHQVTQMGQEVILRCVPISNHLYFYWYRQILGQKVEFLVSFYNNEISEKSEIFDDQFSVERPDGSNFTLKIRSTKLEDSAMYFCASSELAVSSYNEQFFGPGTRLTVL.

This CDR3 is CASSLGTGFSTDTQYF. CDR3 sequence (DNA): TGTGCCAGCAGTTTGGGGACAGGGTTTAGCACAGATACGCAGTATTTT. V is TRBV27 and J is TRBJ2-3; 9 bases fit TRBD1. Germline V gene lookup returns CDR1 MNHEY and CDR2 SMNVEV (reference sequence). V was pared by 3 bases and J by 0 bases, with 4 bases of the junction left unmatched. The CDR3 covers 16 residues.

The V and J genes are TRBV27 and TRBJ2-7, with TRBD1 as a possible D gene (5 bases). Germline lookup yields CDR1 MNHEY and CDR2 SMNVEV (reference sequence). This CDR3 spans 13 amino acids. V was shortened by 6 bases and J by 2 bases, with 11 bases between the two germline ends. DNA of the CDR3: TGTGCCAGCAGGTTCACAGGTACCTACGAGCAGTACTTC. It yields the protein CASRFTGTYEQYF.

This chain links TRBV27 with TRBJ1-1; no clear D gene. V was trimmed by 3 bases and J by 7 bases, leaving 12 bases between them. Germline CDR1 and CDR2: MNHEY and SMNVEV (reference sequence). This CDR3 is built from 13 residues. CDR3 residues: CASSFAGKGEAFF. In DNA, the CDR3 is TGTGCCAGCAGTTTCGCCGGAAAAGGTGAAGCTTTCTTT.

This chain joins TRBV29-1 and TRBJ1-2, with a weak D call TRBD1 (6 bases). CDR3 size: 12 residues. Germline V gene lookup returns CDR1 SQVTM and CDR2 ANQGSEA. V lost 8 bases to trimming and J lost 5 bases, with 15 bases between them. For the CDR3, the DNA is TGCAGCCTCTTACAGGGACGATATGGCTACACCTTC. Translation: CSLLQGRYGYTF.

Of note for this clone: The junction differs from germline at one of its ends, possibly a read error. The rearrangement uses TRBV3-1 (or the pseudogene TRBV3-2) and TRBJ1-2; 8 bases align to TRBD1. Germline loops: CDR1 LGHDT, CDR2 YNNKEL (reference sequence). The CDR3 is made up of 18 amino acids. The CDR3 DNA follows: TGTGCCAGCAGCCAAAAGTTCGACCTTGGGACAGGTAACGATGGCTACACCTTC. This translates into CASSQKFDLGTGNDGYTF.

A few counts support this clone. The chain joins TRBV28 to TRBJ2-7; TRBD1 matches 9 bases. This CDR3 has 14 residues. With V trimmed by 10 bases and J by 0 bases, 7 bases remained unmatched. The germline gives CDR1 MDHEN, CDR2 SYDVKM. The CDR3 nucleotides read TGTGCCACTACAGACAGGGGGACCTCCTACGAGCAGTACTTC. Its translation is CATTDRGTSYEQYF.

This clone has a single count. The rearrangement uses TRBV27 and TRBJ1-6; no firm D call. Germline V CDR1 and CDR2: MNHEY, SMNVEV (reference sequence). This CDR3 comprises 18 residues. V lost 1 base to trimming and J lost 5 bases, with 18 bases between them. The CDR3 region has the DNA TGTGCCAGCAGTTTATTTTCGTTGTCCGAAATTAATAATTCACCCCTCCACTTT. Translated, it gives CASSLFSLSEINNSPLHF.

This chain uses TRBV10-1 with TRBJ1-1; no clear D gene. The CDR3 extends over 13 amino acids. V was pared by 2 bases and J by 0 bases, with 4 bases between. Germline V gene data show CDR1 as WNHNN and CDR2 as SYGVQD (reference sequence). The CDR3 DNA follows: TGCGCCAGCAGTGAGAACTTGAACACTGAAGCTTTCTTT. This translates into CASSENLNTEAFF.

This chain uses TRBV6-2 or TRBV6-3 with TRBJ2-2; no reliable D call. This CDR3 comprises 16 residues. Between the trimmed V and J ends, which lost 0 bases and 0 bases, there was a span of 8 bases. The V gene's germline CDR1 is MNHEY and CDR2 SVGEGT. The CDR3 loop reads CASSYSKRPNTGELFF. As DNA, the CDR3 is TGTGCCAGCAGTTACTCGAAACGCCCGAACACCGGGGAGCTGTTTTTT.

The gene calls are TRBV7-2 and TRBJ1-2, with a possible D match to TRBD1 (5 bases). The CDR3 extends over 13 amino acids. Per the germline V gene, CDR1 is SGHTA and CDR2 is FQGNSA. V gave up 6 bases and J gave up 6 bases, with 14 bases separating them. Written as DNA, the CDR3 is TGTGCCAGCAGTTTCCAGGGAAGCGATGGCTACACCTTC. It specifies CASSFQGSDGYTF.

The chain has TRBV29-1 and TRBJ2-3, with D uncertain. V lost 4 bases and J lost 2, with 7 bases in between. This CDR3 spans 12 amino acids. CDR1 is SQVTM, CDR2 ANQGSEA, per germline. In DNA form, the CDR3 reads TGCAGCGTTGGACAAAACACAGATACGCAGTATTTT. This translates into CSVGQNTDTQYF.

The chain joins TRBV28 to TRBJ1-2; 7 nucleotides agree with TRBD1. After removal of 6 bases from V and 8 bases from J, the junction contained 15 bases not matched to a gene. The CDR3 loop spans 15 amino acids. Germline assignment: CDR1 MDHEN and CDR2 SYDVKM. The CDR3 nucleotides are TGTGCCAGCAGACAAACAGGGGCCAGCAGGGGCGGCTACACCTTC. Protein: CASRQTGASRGGYTF.

The gene calls are TRBV28 and TRBJ2-5; possibly TRBD2 for D (6 bases). The length of the CDR3 is 15 residues. Deletions cut 5 bases from V and 5 bases from J, with 18 bases between. Germline-derived CDR1 and CDR2 are MDHEN and SYDVKM. This chain's CDR3 is CASSPPFPRGETQYF. CDR3 bases: TGTGCCAGCAGTCCCCCCTTCCCCCGGGGGGAGACCCAGTACTTC.

This chain joins TRBV4-3 and TRBJ2-3; D unresolved. The CDR3 is 17 residues long. With 0 bases removed from V and 1 base from J, the gap between germline ends came to 14 bases. CDR1 and CDR2 (germline): LGHNA, YSLEER. CDR3: CASSQDFRPFGTDTQYF. Here the CDR3 DNA reads TGCGCCAGCAGCCAAGATTTCAGACCTTTCGGCACAGATACGCAGTATTTT.

The chain's CDR3 is CASSPSRDVNSPLHF. CDR3 DNA sequence: TGTGCCAGTAGTCCTTCCAGGGACGTCAATTCACCCCTCCACTTT. The genes are TRBV19 and TRBJ1-6, with TRBD1 as a possible D gene (5 bases). CDR1 is LNHDA, CDR2 SQIVND, per germline (reference sequence). The CDR3 runs to 15 residues. V was clipped by 5 bases and J by 7 bases, with 15 bases between them.

This sequence joins TRBV5-1 and TRBJ1-1, with D possibly matching TRBD1 (5 bases). The CDR3 sequence is 15 residues long. Trimming removed 4 bases from V and 0 bases from J, with 13 bases in between. From germline, CDR1 is SGHRS and CDR2 YFSETQ. The CDR3 nucleotides read TGCGCCAGCAGCCTCTCAGGGACCATGAACACTGAAGCTTTCTTT. Encoded protein: CASSLSGTMNTEAFF.

In this sample, this clone turned up once. V usage is TRBV5-1 and J usage is TRBJ1-1, with a tentative D call TRBD1 (5 bases). V shed 2 bases and J shed 3 bases, with 11 bases lying between them. Germline V lookup: CDR1 SGHRS, CDR2 YFSETQ. The CDR3 covers 14 residues. CDR3 in amino acids: CASSLTLGDTEAFF. In DNA, the CDR3 is TGCGCCAGCAGCTTAACATTGGGGGACACTGAAGCTTTCTTT.

The rearrangement uses TRBV5-1 and TRBJ2-2; 14 bases fit TRBD2. Per germline, CDR1 SGHRS and CDR2 YFSETQ. The CDR3 has 17 amino acids. With 4 bases clipped from V and 9 bases from J, the junction kept 11 bases outside the gene matches. CDR3 in amino acids: CASSLGTSGGPLRELFF. The CDR3 nucleotides are TGCGCCAGCAGCCTCGGGACTAGCGGGGGCCCGCTCCGGGAGCTGTTTTTT.

This chain joins TRBV11-2 and TRBJ1-2; 11 nucleotides align to TRBD1. J gave up 8 bases and V 1 base, and 6 bases lay outside the gene matches. The CDR3 totals 15 residues. Germline V gives CDR1 SGHAT, CDR2 FQNNGV. CDR3 sequence: CASSLGGQGAGGYTF. CDR3 coding DNA: TGTGCCAGCAGCTTAGGCGGACAGGGGGCAGGGGGCTACACCTTC.